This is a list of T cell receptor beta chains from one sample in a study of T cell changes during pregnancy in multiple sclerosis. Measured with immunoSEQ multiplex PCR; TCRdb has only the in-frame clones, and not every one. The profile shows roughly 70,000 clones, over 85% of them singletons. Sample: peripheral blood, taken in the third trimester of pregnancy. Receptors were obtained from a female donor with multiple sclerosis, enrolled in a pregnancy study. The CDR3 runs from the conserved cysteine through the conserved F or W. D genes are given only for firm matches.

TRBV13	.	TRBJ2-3	CASSLEVLTDTQYF
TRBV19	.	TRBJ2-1	CASSPSPNYNEQFF
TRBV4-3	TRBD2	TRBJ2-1	CASSQDTVASGIGVDNEQFF
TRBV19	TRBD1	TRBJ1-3	CASSIGQGFSGNTIYF
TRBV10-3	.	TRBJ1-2	CAIKREGEDGYTF
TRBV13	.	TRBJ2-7	CASSLLGTSGSYEQYF
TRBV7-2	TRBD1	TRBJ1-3	CASSLAGTGGNTIYF
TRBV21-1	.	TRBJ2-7	CAGCDRGRPKYEQYF
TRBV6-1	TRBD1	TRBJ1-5	CASRETGNSNQPQHF
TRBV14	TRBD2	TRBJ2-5	CASSPTLAGLETQYF
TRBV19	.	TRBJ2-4	CASSIDRRASGIQYF
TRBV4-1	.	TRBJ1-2	CASSQRRAGVGSLYGYTF
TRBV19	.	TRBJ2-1	CASSLGAGVDEQFF
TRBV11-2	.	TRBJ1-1	CASSLRPDLGPQNTEAFF
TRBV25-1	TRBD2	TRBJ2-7	CASSIAGEGYEQYF
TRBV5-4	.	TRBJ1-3	CASQTASGNTIYF
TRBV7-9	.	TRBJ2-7	CASSIGGTIYEQYF
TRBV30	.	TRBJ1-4	CAWSGPEREKLFF
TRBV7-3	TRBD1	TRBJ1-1	CASSIGTGEAFF
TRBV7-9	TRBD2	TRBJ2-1	CASSQWTSGTYNEQFF
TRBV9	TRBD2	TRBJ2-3	CASSLGLAESSDTQYF
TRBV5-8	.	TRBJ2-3	CASSLIWGGTDTQYF
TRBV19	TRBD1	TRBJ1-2	CASRGTGGYGYTF
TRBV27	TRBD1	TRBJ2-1	CASRLTGTGIYNEQFF
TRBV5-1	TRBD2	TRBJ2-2	CASSPLAGGPSTGELFF
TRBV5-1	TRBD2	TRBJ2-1	CASSLEGGPYNEQFF
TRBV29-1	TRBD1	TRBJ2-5	CSVASGTGRETQYF
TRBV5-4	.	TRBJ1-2	CASSSTRTDGYTF
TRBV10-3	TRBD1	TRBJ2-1	CAISEDRGGGSSNEQFF
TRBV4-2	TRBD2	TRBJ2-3	CASSQDTRTSGRTDTQYF
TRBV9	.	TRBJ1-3	CASSVRGTGNTIYF
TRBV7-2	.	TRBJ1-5	CASSLGGGNQPQHF
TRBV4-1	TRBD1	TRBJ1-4	CASSQDPGQGTLRRVGKLFF
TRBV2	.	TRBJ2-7	CASSEARFGEQYF
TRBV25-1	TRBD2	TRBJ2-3	CASIAGGRDTQYF
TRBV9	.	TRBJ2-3	CASSVASDTQYF
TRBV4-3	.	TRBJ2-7	CASSQFFGGPYEQYF
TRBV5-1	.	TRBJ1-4	CASSLGVGRSGEKLFF
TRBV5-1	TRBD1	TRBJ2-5	CASSLGWTGFQETQYF
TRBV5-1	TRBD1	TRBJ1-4	CASSLVPGTGVTNEKLFF
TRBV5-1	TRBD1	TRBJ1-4	CASSSDRERKLFF
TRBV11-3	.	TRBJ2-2	CASSLRRNTGELFF
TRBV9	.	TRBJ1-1	CASSVLAGTYNTEAFF
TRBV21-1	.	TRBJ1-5	CASSKARRKHKRGHSNQPQHF
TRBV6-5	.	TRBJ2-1	CASSYSTPTGGNEQFF
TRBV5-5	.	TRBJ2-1	CASSLTISSNEQFF
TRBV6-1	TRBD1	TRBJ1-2	CASSGDRGQGYTF
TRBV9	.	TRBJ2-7	CASSVGGMSSYEQYF
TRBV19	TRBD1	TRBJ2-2	CASSIEDRGGELFF
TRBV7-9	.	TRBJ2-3	CASSTPLPDTQYF
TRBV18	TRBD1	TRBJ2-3	CASSLGQGTDTQYF
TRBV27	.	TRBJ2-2	CASSLTSGELFF
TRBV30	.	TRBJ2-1	CAWSAGYNEQFF
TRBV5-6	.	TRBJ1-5	CASSLGPGQGYQPQHF
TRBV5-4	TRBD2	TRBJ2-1	CASSRDGGGRNEQFF